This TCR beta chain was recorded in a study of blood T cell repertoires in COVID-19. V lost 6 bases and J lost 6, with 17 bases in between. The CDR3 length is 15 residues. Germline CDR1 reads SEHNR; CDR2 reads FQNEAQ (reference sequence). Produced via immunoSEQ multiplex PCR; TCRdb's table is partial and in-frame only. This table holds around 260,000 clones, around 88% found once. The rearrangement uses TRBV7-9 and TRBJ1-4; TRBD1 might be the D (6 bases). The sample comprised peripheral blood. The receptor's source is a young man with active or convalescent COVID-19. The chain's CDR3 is CASRLGGAPHEKLFF. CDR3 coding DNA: TGTGCCAGCAGACTAGGGGGGGCCCCCCATGAAAAACTGTTTTTT. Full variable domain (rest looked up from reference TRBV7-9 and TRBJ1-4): DTGVSQNPRHKITKRGQNVTFRCDPISEHNRLYWYRQTLGQGPEFLTYFQNEAQLEKSRLLSDRFSAERPKGSFSTLEIQRTEQGDSAMYLCASRLGGAPHEKLFFGSGTQLSVL.